This entry describes one TCR beta chain. The data were taken from a study of OX40 agonist ivuxolimab in advanced cancers. Trimming cost V 4 bases and J 4 bases, with 16 bases left between them. Germline-derived CDR1 and CDR2 are MNHEY and SMNVEV (reference sequence). This CDR3 is built from 15 residues. The repertoire was sequenced with immunoSEQ multiplex PCR; TCRdb's copy has only in-frame clones and lacks some. The sample has approximately 99,000 clones, 95% to 96% seen once; the top ten hold around 2%. The sequence came from an adult with an advanced solid tumor such as melanoma, head and neck, liver or kidney cancer. This specimen was CD4+ or CD8+ T cells sorted from blood, taken in a trial of the OX40 agonist ivuxolimab. The chain couples TRBV27 to TRBJ1-1; perhaps TRBD1 as D (5 bases). In DNA form, the CDR3 reads TGTGCCAGCAGTTCACCCGTGGGGGTAGGCACTGAAGCTTTCTTT. It is translated as CASSSPVGVGTEAFF.